The 6 T cell receptor beta chains reported below all come from one sample, sequenced in a study of blood T cell repertoires in COVID-19. Profiling relied on immunoSEQ multiplex PCR, and the TCRdb table lists in-frame clones only, not all of them. The sample yields fewer than 200,000 clones, roughly 81% seen once. The source material was peripheral blood. These receptors all come from a woman over 75 with COVID-19, enrolled during active disease.

The chain recombines TRBV5-4 with TRBJ2-5; TRBD2 aligns across 14 bases. The CDR3 covers 16 residues. The J segment lost 4 bases and the V segment lost 4 bases, leaving 6 bases of the junction unmatched. Germline CDR1 SGHNT, CDR2 YYREEE (reference sequence). CDR3 amino acids: CASSRTGTSGGETQYF. DNA for the CDR3: TGTGCCAGCAGCCGGACCGGGACTAGCGGGGGAGAGACCCAGTACTTC. The variable domain in full, completed from reference TRBV5-4 and TRBJ2-5, reads ETGVTQSPTHLIKTRGQQVTLRCSSQSGHNTVSWYQQALGQGPQFIFQYYREEENGRGNFPPRFSGLQFPNYSSELNVNALELDDSALYLCASSRTGTSGGETQYFGPGTRLLVL.

This clone was observed a single time. The chain couples TRBV6-6 to TRBJ1-5, with 9 nucleotides matching TRBD1. V shed 0 bases and J 7 bases; nucleotides not matched to a gene: 4. The CDR3 is 15 residues long. CDR1 MNHNY and CDR2 SVGAGI come from the germline V gene (reference sequence). This CDR3 reads CASSYSGQGRQPQHF. In DNA form, the CDR3 reads TGTGCCAGCAGTTACTCGGGACAGGGCAGGCAGCCCCAGCATTTT.

This clone was counted a few times. The chain employs TRBV6-5 and TRBJ1-4; weak D call: TRBD1 (5 bases). Germline lookup yields CDR1 MNHEY and CDR2 SVGAGI. Trimming removed 2 bases at V and 7 bases at J, with 17 bases between. This CDR3 is 16 amino acids long. As DNA, the CDR3 is TGTGCCAGCAGTTACCTCACAGGCGCGCAGGGTGAAAAACTGTTTTTT. Translation gives CASSYLTGAQGEKLFF.

This sequence joins TRBV7-9 and TRBJ1-2, with 7 bases that match TRBD1. The CDR3 is made up of 13 amino acids. V lost 4 bases, J lost 8 bases, and 7 bases stayed unmatched. Germline V gene sequence: CDR1 SEHNR, CDR2 FQNEAQ (reference sequence). The CDR3 DNA reads TGTGCCAGCAGCTCCGACTGGACAGGCGGCTACACCTTC. Residues: CASSSDWTGGYTF.

This clone was observed a few times. The V and J genes are TRBV6-5 and TRBJ2-1; the D gene is possibly TRBD2 (5 bases). With 2 bases removed from V and 6 bases from J, the gap between germline ends came to 17 bases. There are 16 residues in the CDR3. Per the germline V gene, CDR1 is MNHEY and CDR2 is SVGAGI. CDR3 coding DNA: TGTGCCAGCAGTTACAGGAGGTCATTGATACTCAATGAGCAGTTCTTC. This gives the protein CASSYRRSLILNEQFF.

The chain couples TRBV11-2 to TRBJ2-7, with 8 bases fitting TRBD1. V lost 4 bases, J lost 4 bases, and 6 bases stayed unmatched. CDR1 is SGHAT and CDR2 is FQNNGV in the germline V gene. The CDR3 contains 14 residues. The CDR3 here is CASSYRTGPYEQYF. Here the CDR3 DNA reads TGTGCCAGCAGCTACCGGACAGGGCCATACGAGCAGTACTTC.